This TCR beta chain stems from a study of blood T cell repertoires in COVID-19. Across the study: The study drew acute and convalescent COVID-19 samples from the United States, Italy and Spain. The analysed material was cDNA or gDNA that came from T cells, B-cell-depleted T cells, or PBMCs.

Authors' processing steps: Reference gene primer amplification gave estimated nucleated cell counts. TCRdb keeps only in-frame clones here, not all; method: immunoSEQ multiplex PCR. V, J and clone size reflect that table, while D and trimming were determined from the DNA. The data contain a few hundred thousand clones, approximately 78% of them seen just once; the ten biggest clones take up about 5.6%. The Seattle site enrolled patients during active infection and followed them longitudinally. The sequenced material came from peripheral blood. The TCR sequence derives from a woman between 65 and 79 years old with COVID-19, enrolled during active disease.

In DNA form, the CDR3 reads TGTGCCAGCAGACGTCCGGGACAACTCCCCTACGAGCAGTACTTC. Translating it yields CASRRPGQLPYEQYF. The chain links TRBV7-9 to TRBJ2-7; TRBD1 might be the D (6 bases). V was cut by 6 bases and J by 2 bases, with 17 bases left in between. The CDR3 runs 15 residues. Germline CDR1 reads SEHNR; CDR2 reads FQNEAQ (reference sequence).